The next 5 T cell receptor beta chains were all read from a single sample in a study of shared clonotypes between healthy human individuals. Profiling relied on immunoSEQ multiplex PCR, and the TCRdb table lists in-frame clones only, not all of them. The table records around 600,000 clones, approximately 95% of them present only once. CD8 cells regarded as naive lacked CD45RO, were positively chosen for CCR7, and omitted terminally differentiated effector memory CD45RA+ cells. Input material: naive CD8+ T cells sorted from blood. The receptors were sampled from a woman aged 30 to 39 in good health.

V is TRBV27 and J is TRBJ1-2; possibly TRBD1 for D (5 bases). Germline CDR1 is MNHEY and CDR2 is SMNVEV (reference sequence). This CDR3 has 14 residues. Trimming removed 0 bases at V and 3 bases at J, with 8 bases between. CDR3 in DNA: TGTGCCAGCAGTTTATCGGGGGGAGACTATGGCTACACCTTC. Translation: CASSLSGGDYGYTF.

A word on this clone: Other DNA sequences in the same sample also yield this CDR3. The rearrangement joins TRBV19 to TRBJ2-7, with 8 bases lining up with TRBD1. CDR1 is LNHDA and CDR2 is SQIVND in the germline V gene (reference sequence). V trimming: 3 bases; J trimming: 4 bases; junction bases outside the gene matches: 5. This CDR3 has 14 residues. Written as DNA, the CDR3 is TGTGCCAGTAGTATGGGGACAGGTGCTTACGAGCAGTACTTC. Translation: CASSMGTGAYEQYF.

The chain employs TRBV7-9 and TRBJ2-7; 7 bases are shared with TRBD1. With V trimmed by 7 bases and J by 2 bases, 8 bases remained unmatched. The CDR3 consists of 14 residues. Per germline, CDR1 SEHNR and CDR2 FQNEAQ (reference sequence). As DNA, the CDR3 is TGTGCCAGCAATTCCGGGACAGCGCCCTACGAGCAGTACTTC. Amino acid sequence: CASNSGTAPYEQYF.

This clone was counted a single time. The gene calls are TRBV6-5 and TRBJ2-2; D gene uncertain. CDR3 size: 14 residues. The V and J ends lost 6 bases and 0 bases respectively, with 8 bases between them. The germline V gene encodes CDR1 MNHEY and CDR2 SVGAGI. Written as DNA, the CDR3 is TGTGCCAGCAGGGCGGTGGCGAACACCGGGGAGCTGTTTTTT. Translated, it gives CASRAVANTGELFF.

This rearrangement joins TRBV7-6 to TRBJ2-5, with TRBD2 matching over 12 bases. The J call may be incorrect, as the DNA end agrees better with TRBJ2-7. The CDR3 sequence is 16 residues long. Germline CDR1 reads SGHVS; CDR2 reads FNYEAQ. This chain's CDR3 is CASSLSTSGSVYEQYF. The CDR3 nucleotides are TGTGCCAGCAGCCTATCGACTAGCGGGAGCGTCTACGAGCAGTACTTC.